A single sample is the source of the 19 T cell receptor beta chains below, sequenced in a study of T-cell memory formation after mild COVID-19. TCRdb re-derived calls from the 5' RACE reads in MiXCR, one entry per CDR3 protein. Of some 210,000 distinct CDR3 sequences listed, roughly a tenth are singletons. Material: PBMCs or a T cell subset sorted from them (not recorded which). These receptors came from a man aged 18 to 30 who had mild COVID-19 (a few samples of this study predate the infection). Cell type and time point are not known.

This clonotype has just a few counts. The gene calls are TRBV29-1 and TRBJ1-2, with D possibly TRBD1 on 5 matching bases. Germline V lookup: CDR1 SQVTM, CDR2 ANQGSEA. Trimming took off 7 bases at V and 1 base at J, with 10 bases between the two ends. The CDR3 is 12 amino acids. The CDR3 coding sequence is TGCAGCGCGGCAGGGTATAACTATGGCTACACCTTC. This encodes CSAAGYNYGYTF. Looking up the rest from reference TRBV29-1 and TRBJ1-2 gives the full variable domain: SAVISQKPSRDICQRGTSLTIQCQVDSQVTMMFWYRQQPGQSLTLIATANQGSEATYESGFVIDKFPISRPNLTFSTLTVSNMSPEDSSIYLCSAAGYNYGYTFGSGTRLTVV.

Only a few counts were recorded for this clonotype. The chain has TRBV5-1 and TRBJ1-4, with a possible D match to TRBD1 (5 bases). V was clipped by 4 bases and J by 7 bases, with 11 bases between them. Germline V CDR1 and CDR2: SGHRS, YFSETQ. CDR3 length equals 13 residues. The CDR3 coding sequence is TGCGCCAGCAGCGCGGGGGTTTCTGAAAAACTGTTTTTT. This codes for CASSAGVSEKLFF.

This clonotype has at least ten counts. The chain combines TRBV27 with TRBJ2-3, with TRBD1 as a possible D gene (6 bases). The germline CDR1 and CDR2 sequences are MNHEY and SMNVEV (reference sequence). The ends were cut back, 2 bases at V and 3 bases at J, with 18 bases in the middle. The CDR3 extends over 17 amino acids. The CDR3 DNA reads as TGTGCCAGCAGTTTAACCGCAGGGGACGTGAGGACAGATACGCAGTATTTT. Translating gives CASSLTAGDVRTDTQYF.

The chain uses TRBV10-3 and TRBJ1-3; weak D call: TRBD1 (5 bases). V dropped 8 bases and J dropped 2 bases, with 16 bases sitting between them. Germline CDR1 and CDR2: ENHRY and SYGVKD. The CDR3 is 15 residues long. CDR3 region: CAIAVGGTAGNTIYF. The DNA for the CDR3 is TGTGCCATCGCGGTCGGAGGGACGGCTGGAAACACCATATATTTT.

The chain employs TRBV7-2 and TRBJ2-7; a possible D gene is TRBD2 (5 bases). With 6 bases removed from V and 5 bases from J, the gap between germline ends came to 14 bases. CDR1 is SGHTA, CDR2 FQGNSA, per germline. The CDR3 contains 13 residues. The CDR3 sequence: CASRAPGMDEQYF. The CDR3 DNA follows: TGTGCCAGCAGAGCCCCGGGGATGGACGAGCAGTACTTC.

The genes are TRBV7-8 and TRBJ1-1; possibly TRBD1 for D (5 bases). Germline V CDR1 and CDR2: SGHVS, FQNEAQ. This CDR3 is 15 amino acids long. Trimming removed 1 base from V and 1 base from J, with 10 bases in between. CDR3 region: CASSLVPGRNTEAFF. For the CDR3, the DNA is TGTGCCAGCAGCTTAGTTCCGGGGCGGAACACTGAAGCTTTCTTT. The full variable domain, in which reference TRBV7-8 and TRBJ1-1 provide the parts outside the CDR3, is GAGVSQSPRYKVAKRGQDVALRCDPISGHVSLFWYQQALGQGPEFLTYFQNEAQLDKSGLPSDRFFAERPEGSVSTLKIQRTQQEDSAVYLCASSLVPGRNTEAFFGQGTRLTVV.

The sample holds a few counts of this clonotype. CDR3 loop: CASSEGGVPNEKLFF. CDR3 coding DNA: TGTGCCAGCAGTGAAGGGGGAGTACCTAATGAAAAACTGTTTTTT. The J gene is TRBJ1-4, the V gene TRBV2; no definite D call. Germline-derived CDR1 and CDR2 are SNHLY and FYNNEI. CDR3 size: 15 residues. The ends were cut back, 1 base at V and 3 bases at J, with 9 bases in the middle.

This chain connects TRBV12-3 or TRBV12-4 to TRBJ1-5; no firm D call. The germline V and J ends were trimmed by 3 bases and 1 base, with 7 bases remaining between them. This CDR3 is 14 amino acids long. CDR3 amino acids: CASSFRASNQPQHF. The DNA of the CDR3 is TGTGCCAGCAGTTTTCGGGCGAGCAATCAGCCCCAGCATTTT.

This clonotype showed up many times. CDR3 nucleotide sequence: TGTGCCAGCAGCTCGGACTACAATCAGCCCCAGCATTTT. It translates to CASSSDYNQPQHF. The rearrangement uses TRBV7-2 and TRBJ1-5; D not certain. Germline CDR1 is SGHTA and CDR2 is FQGNSA. V shed 4 bases and J shed 3 bases, with 7 bases lying between them. This CDR3 region has 13 residues.

This clonotype was counted many times. The V call is TRBV14, the J call TRBJ2-1; 8 nucleotides align to TRBD2. CDR3 length: 17 residues. CDR1 is SGHDN, CDR2 FVKESK, per germline. With V trimmed by 6 bases and J by 5 bases, 15 bases remained unmatched. The CDR3 sequence: CASSYITGGRYNNEQFF. As DNA, the CDR3 is TGTGCCAGCAGTTACATCACGGGGGGGCGATACAACAATGAGCAGTTCTTC.

This chain connects TRBV12-3 or TRBV12-4 to TRBJ1-4, with D unclear. The CDR3 is 15 amino acids. Between the trimmed V and J ends, which lost 6 bases and 10 bases, there was a span of 21 bases. CDR3 coding DNA: TGTGCCAGCAGCCCGTTCGAGGTGGGAGTAGGAAAACTGTTTTTT. Translating gives CASSPFEVGVGKLFF.

The V call is TRBV20-1, the J call TRBJ2-3; D remains unclear. CDR3 length: 14 amino acids. Trimming pared 0 bases from V and 2 bases from J, leaving 9 bases between. In germline, CDR1 is DFQATT, CDR2 SNEGSKA (reference sequence). Written as DNA, the CDR3 is TGCAGTGCTAGAGATCCTCTTCTCACAGATACGCAGTATTTT. Its protein product is CSARDPLLTDTQYF.

This clonotype was counted ten times or more. This sequence joins TRBV5-1 and TRBJ2-3, with D possibly being TRBD2 (6 bases). Germline V gene lookup returns CDR1 SGHRS and CDR2 YFSETQ. The CDR3 loop spans 12 amino acids. The CDR3 coding sequence is TGCGCTTGGGGTCCGGAGGGAGATACGCAGTATTTT. As protein: CAWGPEGDTQYF.

This clonotype was seen a few times. At one end, the junction sequence differs from germline, possibly due to a read error. The chain links TRBV6-2 or TRBV6-3 to TRBJ1-2; D uncertain. The CDR3 extends over 14 amino acids. Germline CDR1 is MNHEY and CDR2 is SVGEGT. The CDR3 sequence is CASTRHEVNNGYTF. CDR3 DNA: TGTGCCAGCACCCGGCACGAGGTTAACAATGGCTACACCTTC.

This clonotype was observed a handful of times. The chain employs TRBV27 and TRBJ2-2; 11 bases align to TRBD2. CDR1 and CDR2 from the germline V gene are MNHEY and SMNVEV (reference sequence). Losses at the gene ends were 2 bases for V and 7 bases for J; bases not matched to a gene: 6. The CDR3 is made up of 16 amino acids. Here the CDR3 reads CASSLRLAGGVGELFF. The CDR3, as DNA: TGTGCCAGCAGTTTAAGGCTAGCGGGGGGCGTCGGGGAGCTGTTTTTT.

The sample holds many counts of this clonotype. This chain links TRBV7-2 with TRBJ1-6; no definite D call. The CDR3 contains 13 residues. Between the trimmed V and J ends, which lost 2 bases and 9 bases, there was a span of 8 bases. Germline V lookup: CDR1 SGHTA, CDR2 FQGNSA. The chain's CDR3 is CASSLNVGSPLHF. CDR3 in DNA: TGTGCCAGCAGCTTAAATGTGGGTTCACCCCTCCACTTT.

This clonotype has a handful of counts. V and J are TRBV6-1 and TRBJ2-1, with a possible D match to TRBD2 (5 bases). Trimming shortened V by 2 bases and J by 10 bases, and 12 bases separated the two germline ends. The V gene's germline CDR1 is MNHNS and CDR2 SASEGT. This CDR3 contains 13 residues. In nucleotides, the CDR3 is TGTGCCAGCAGTGAAACCCTTAGAGGGGAGCAGTTCTTC. Its protein product is CASSETLRGEQFF.

The rearrangement joins TRBV19 to TRBJ1-2; 10 positions match TRBD1. The J segment lost 1 base and the V segment lost 7 bases, leaving 3 bases of the junction unmatched. Germline V lookup: CDR1 LNHDA, CDR2 SQIVND (reference sequence). This CDR3 region has 14 residues. The CDR3, as DNA: TGTGCCAGTACCCGGGACAGGGGTAACTATGGCTACACCTTC. Translation: CASTRDRGNYGYTF.

This clonotype was counted a few times. The CDR3 reads CASSPAWTGPPEQFF. In nucleotides, the CDR3 is TGTGCCAGCTCACCGGCTTGGACAGGTCCGCCTGAGCAGTTCTTC. This chain links TRBV18 with TRBJ2-1; TRBD1 matches 7 bases. Germline V lookup: CDR1 KGHSH, CDR2 LQKENI. V lost 3 bases to trimming and J lost 9 bases; unmatched junction nucleotides: 11. CDR3 length equals 15 residues.